This T cell receptor (beta chain) was found in a study of cytomegalovirus exposure and HLA in healthy donors. The wider study: An early data release held around 80 million unique TCRs from HLA-typed donors.

The study sampled nominally healthy donors, though unrecorded immune exposures were likely. It was with 60 Vbeta and 13 Jbeta primers that the PCR ran. Sequencing was performed with immunoSEQ multiplex PCR; in TCRdb, only in-frame clones are kept and a portion is missing. The sample shows about 160,000 clones, 82% of them seen only once. With V trimmed by 0 bases and J by 3 bases, 12 bases remained unmatched. The CDR3 covers 18 residues. Germline V gene sequence: CDR1 SNHLY, CDR2 FYNNEI. The sequenced sample consisted of PBMCs. The sequence was collected from a girl aged 10 to 17 in good health and CMV-seropositive. This chain connects TRBV2 to TRBJ2-7; 9 bases fit TRBD1. CDR3 bases: TGTGCCAGCAGTGAAGCGCCATCTATAGGACAGGGGTACTACGAGCAGTACTTC. Translated: CASSEAPSIGQGYYEQYF.